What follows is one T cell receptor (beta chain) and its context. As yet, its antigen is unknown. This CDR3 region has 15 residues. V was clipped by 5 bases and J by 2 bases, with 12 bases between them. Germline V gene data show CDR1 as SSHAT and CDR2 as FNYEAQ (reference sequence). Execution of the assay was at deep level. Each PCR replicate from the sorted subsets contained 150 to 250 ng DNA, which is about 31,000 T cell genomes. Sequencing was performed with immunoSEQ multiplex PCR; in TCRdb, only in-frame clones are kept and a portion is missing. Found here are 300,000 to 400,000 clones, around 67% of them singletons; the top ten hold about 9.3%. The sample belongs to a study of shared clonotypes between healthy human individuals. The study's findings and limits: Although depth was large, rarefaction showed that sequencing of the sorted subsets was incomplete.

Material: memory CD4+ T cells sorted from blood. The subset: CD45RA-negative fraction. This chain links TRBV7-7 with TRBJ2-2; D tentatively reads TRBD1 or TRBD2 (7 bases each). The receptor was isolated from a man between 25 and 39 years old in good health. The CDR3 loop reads CASSSGTANTGELFF. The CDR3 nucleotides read TGTGCCAGCAGCAGCGGGACAGCCAACACCGGGGAGCTGTTTTTT.